These T cell receptor beta chains were read from a single sample in a study of T cell changes during pregnancy in multiple sclerosis. The data were produced by immunoSEQ multiplex PCR, yet TCRdb's version contains in-frame clones alone and is incomplete. The top ten hold around 4.2% of the sample, which has fewer than 50,000 clones, roughly 93% seen once. Sequencing was performed on CD8+ T cells from peripheral blood mononuclear cells, taken in the first trimester of pregnancy. The receptors come from a female donor with multiple sclerosis, enrolled in a pregnancy study. CDR3s include the opening cysteine and the closing phenylalanine or tryptophan. A D gene is named only where the DNA matches it firmly. Clone size is shown for a subset of rows, as once, few, many or a class of expanded clone.

v_call: TRBV7-3; j_call: TRBJ2-1; cdr3_length: 13; clone_size: NA; d_call: TRBD1; cdr3_aa: CASSATGSGEQFF; cdr3_nt: TGTGCCAGCAGCGCGACAGGGAGCGGTGAGCAGTTCTTC
v_call: TRBV7-9; j_call: TRBJ2-7; cdr3_length: 16; clone_size: NA; d_call: TRBD1; cdr3_aa: CASSINRGYGPYEQYF; cdr3_nt: TGTGCCAGCAGCATCAACAGGGGTTACGGGCCCTACGAGCAGTACTTC
v_call: TRBV29-1; j_call: TRBJ2-1; cdr3_length: 15; clone_size: NA; d_call: TRBD1; cdr3_aa: CSVDDRASSYNEQFF; cdr3_nt: TGCAGCGTCGACGACAGGGCGTCGTCCTACAATGAGCAGTTCTTC
v_call: TRBV9; j_call: TRBJ2-7; cdr3_length: 14; clone_size: NA; d_call: TRBD2; cdr3_aa: CASSVGGGGYEQYF; cdr3_nt: TGTGCCAGCAGCGTAGGGGGCGGGGGGTACGAGCAGTACTTC
v_call: TRBV28; j_call: TRBJ2-5; cdr3_length: 14; clone_size: NA; d_call: TRBD1; cdr3_aa: CASSDRVPRETQYF; cdr3_nt: TGTGCCAGCAGTGACAGGGTACCTCGAGAGACCCAGTACTTC
v_call: TRBV27; j_call: TRBJ2-2; cdr3_length: 16; clone_size: NA; d_call: TRBD2; cdr3_aa: CASTDGTSGDPGELFF; cdr3_nt: TGTGCCAGCACCGACGGGACTAGCGGGGATCCCGGGGAGCTGTTTTTT
v_call: TRBV4-1; j_call: TRBJ1-1; cdr3_length: 15; clone_size: NA; d_call: NA; cdr3_aa: CASSPSRGVATEAFF; cdr3_nt: TGCGCCAGCAGCCCTAGCCGCGGGGTAGCGACTGAAGCTTTCTTT
v_call: TRBV7-2; j_call: TRBJ1-2; cdr3_length: 14; clone_size: NA; d_call: TRBD1; cdr3_aa: CASSWPGQNYGYTF; cdr3_nt: TGTGCCAGCAGCTGGCCGGGACAGAACTATGGCTACACCTTC
v_call: TRBV5-4; j_call: TRBJ2-7; cdr3_length: 14; clone_size: NA; d_call: NA; cdr3_aa: CASSLSATSYEQYF; cdr3_nt: TGTGCCAGCAGCTTGTCGGCGACTAGCTACGAGCAGTACTTC
v_call: TRBV5-5; j_call: TRBJ2-3; cdr3_length: 14; clone_size: NA; d_call: TRBD1; cdr3_aa: CASSLGQGFDTQYF; cdr3_nt: TGTGCCAGCAGCTTGGGACAGGGTTTCGATACGCAGTATTTT
v_call: TRBV2; j_call: TRBJ2-7; cdr3_length: 12; clone_size: NA; d_call: TRBD2; cdr3_aa: CASTGGSYEQYF; cdr3_nt: TGTGCCAGCACGGGGGGCTCCTACGAGCAGTACTTC
v_call: TRBV28; j_call: TRBJ2-1; cdr3_length: 18; clone_size: NA; d_call: TRBD2; cdr3_aa: CASSSGLAPTHSYNEQFF; cdr3_nt: TGTGCCAGCAGTTCGGGACTAGCGCCAACTCACTCCTACAATGAGCAGTTCTTC
v_call: TRBV5-5; j_call: TRBJ2-1; cdr3_length: 14; clone_size: NA; d_call: NA; cdr3_aa: CASSLAAGHWEQFF; cdr3_nt: TGTGCCAGCAGCTTGGCGGCGGGTCATTGGGAGCAGTTCTTC
v_call: TRBV27; j_call: TRBJ2-7; cdr3_length: 13; clone_size: once; d_call: NA; cdr3_aa: CASSPTLAYEQYF; cdr3_nt: TGTGCCAGCAGTCCCACCCTAGCCTACGAGCAGTACTTC
v_call: TRBV7-2; j_call: TRBJ2-7; cdr3_length: 13; clone_size: NA; d_call: TRBD2; cdr3_aa: CASSFGGGYEQYF; cdr3_nt: TGTGCCAGCAGCTTCGGCGGGGGCTACGAGCAGTACTTC
v_call: TRBV9; j_call: TRBJ2-3; cdr3_length: 14; clone_size: NA; d_call: TRBD2; cdr3_aa: CASSVGGGGDTQYF; cdr3_nt: TGTGCCAGCAGCGTAGGGGGGGGAGGAGATACGCAGTATTTT
v_call: TRBV4-1; j_call: TRBJ2-7; cdr3_length: 15; clone_size: NA; d_call: NA; cdr3_aa: CASSQGFSDSYEQYF; cdr3_nt: TGCGCCAGCAGCCAAGGTTTCTCGGACAGCTACGAGCAGTACTTC
v_call: TRBV5-1; j_call: TRBJ2-7; cdr3_length: 15; clone_size: NA; d_call: TRBD1; cdr3_aa: CASSPTGTGIYEQYF; cdr3_nt: TGCGCCAGCAGCCCCACCGGGACAGGTATCTACGAGCAGTACTTC
v_call: TRBV6-5; j_call: TRBJ2-1; cdr3_length: 13; clone_size: NA; d_call: NA; cdr3_aa: CASSPGSYNEQFF; cdr3_nt: TGTGCCAGCAGCCCAGGGTCCTACAATGAGCAGTTCTTC
v_call: TRBV4-1; j_call: TRBJ2-3; cdr3_length: 14; clone_size: NA; d_call: NA; cdr3_aa: CASSQLSGTDTQYF; cdr3_nt: TGCGCCAGCAGCCAACTAAGCGGTACAGATACGCAGTATTTT
v_call: TRBV27; j_call: TRBJ1-1; cdr3_length: 15; clone_size: NA; d_call: NA; cdr3_aa: CASSSHPGLTTEAFF; cdr3_nt: TGTGCCAGCAGCTCGCACCCTGGGCTAACAACTGAAGCTTTCTTT
v_call: TRBV28; j_call: TRBJ2-5; cdr3_length: 16; clone_size: NA; d_call: TRBD1; cdr3_aa: CASSHFPGQGEETQYF; cdr3_nt: TGTGCCAGCAGTCACTTCCCGGGACAGGGAGAAGAGACCCAGTACTTC
v_call: TRBV7-8; j_call: TRBJ1-3; cdr3_length: 15; clone_size: once; d_call: NA; cdr3_aa: CASSTYWTAGNTIYF; cdr3_nt: TGTGCCAGCAGCACCTACTGGACAGCCGGAAACACCATATATTTT
v_call: TRBV7-6; j_call: TRBJ1-5; cdr3_length: 16; clone_size: NA; d_call: TRBD1; cdr3_aa: CASSPYIQGVGQPQHF; cdr3_nt: TGTGCCAGCAGCCCATATATTCAGGGGGTAGGACAGCCCCAGCATTTT
v_call: TRBV7-9; j_call: TRBJ2-7; cdr3_length: 14; clone_size: NA; d_call: TRBD1; cdr3_aa: CASSLAGQAYEQYF; cdr3_nt: TGTGCCAGCAGCTTAGCGGGACAGGCCTACGAGCAGTACTTC
v_call: TRBV9; j_call: TRBJ1-3; cdr3_length: 19; clone_size: NA; d_call: NA; cdr3_aa: CASSALTASSGSSGNTIYF; cdr3_nt: TGTGCCAGCAGCGCCCTTACCGCTTCCTCAGGGTCCTCTGGAAACACCATATATTTT
v_call: TRBV27; j_call: TRBJ1-5; cdr3_length: 17; clone_size: NA; d_call: NA; cdr3_aa: CASSPGPRGASNQPQHF; cdr3_nt: TGTGCCAGCAGCCCCGGGCCTCGGGGAGCGAGCAATCAGCCCCAGCATTTT
v_call: TRBV19; j_call: TRBJ2-7; cdr3_length: 15; clone_size: NA; d_call: TRBD1; cdr3_aa: CASSMETGDSYEQYF; cdr3_nt: TGTGCCAGTAGTATGGAGACAGGGGACTCCTACGAGCAGTACTTC
v_call: TRBV6-4; j_call: TRBJ2-1; cdr3_length: 15; clone_size: NA; d_call: NA; cdr3_aa: CASSEDSSSYNEQFF; cdr3_nt: TGTGCCAGCAGTGAGGACAGTTCCTCCTACAATGAGCAGTTCTTC
v_call: TRBV29-1; j_call: TRBJ2-2; cdr3_length: 11; clone_size: NA; d_call: NA; cdr3_aa: CSAGNTGELFF; cdr3_nt: TGCAGCGCGGGTAACACCGGGGAGCTGTTTTTT
v_call: TRBV27; j_call: TRBJ1-5; cdr3_length: 18; clone_size: NA; d_call: NA; cdr3_aa: CASPSRKGGPYSNQPQHF; cdr3_nt: TGTGCCAGCCCCTCGAGAAAGGGGGGGCCTTATAGCAATCAGCCCCAGCATTTT
v_call: TRBV28; j_call: TRBJ2-1; cdr3_length: 14; clone_size: NA; d_call: TRBD2; cdr3_aa: CASSLTSGYNEQFF; cdr3_nt: TGTGCCAGCAGTTTGACTAGCGGTTACAATGAGCAGTTCTTC
v_call: TRBV27; j_call: TRBJ2-2; cdr3_length: 14; clone_size: once; d_call: TRBD1; cdr3_aa: CASSPGQGRGELFF; cdr3_nt: TGTGCCAGCAGTCCTGGACAGGGCCGTGGGGAGCTGTTTTTT
v_call: TRBV6-5; j_call: TRBJ1-2; cdr3_length: 15; clone_size: NA; d_call: TRBD1; cdr3_aa: CASSYAQGESLGYTF; cdr3_nt: TGTGCCAGCAGTTACGCTCAGGGGGAGTCACTTGGCTACACCTTC
v_call: TRBV28; j_call: TRBJ1-1; cdr3_length: 16; clone_size: NA; d_call: TRBD1; cdr3_aa: CASSLGGRGLSTEAFF; cdr3_nt: TGTGCCAGCAGTCTAGGAGGCAGGGGGCTGAGTACTGAAGCTTTCTTT
v_call: TRBV27; j_call: TRBJ1-1; cdr3_length: 14; clone_size: NA; d_call: NA; cdr3_aa: CASSFLQSNTEAFF; cdr3_nt: TGTGCCAGCAGTTTTTTACAGTCGAACACTGAAGCTTTCTTT
v_call: TRBV4-2; j_call: TRBJ1-1; cdr3_length: 15; clone_size: NA; d_call: TRBD1; cdr3_aa: CASSQARTGGTEAFF; cdr3_nt: TGTGCCAGCAGCCAGGCACGGACAGGGGGCACTGAAGCTTTCTTT
v_call: TRBV11-2; j_call: TRBJ2-1; cdr3_length: 12; clone_size: once; d_call: TRBD1; cdr3_aa: CASSLRGTGGVF; cdr3_nt: TGTGCCAGCAGCTTACGGGGGACAGGGGGGGTCTTC
v_call: TRBV7-3; j_call: TRBJ1-1; cdr3_length: 12; clone_size: NA; d_call: NA; cdr3_aa: CANLSRGTEAFF; cdr3_nt: TGTGCCAACCTCTCCAGGGGCACTGAAGCTTTCTTT
v_call: TRBV27; j_call: TRBJ1-1; cdr3_length: 13; clone_size: NA; d_call: TRBD1; cdr3_aa: CASRTTGPTEAFF; cdr3_nt: TGTGCCAGCAGGACGACAGGGCCCACTGAAGCTTTCTTT
v_call: TRBV2; j_call: TRBJ1-2; cdr3_length: 13; clone_size: NA; d_call: NA; cdr3_aa: CASNGILNYGYTF; cdr3_nt: TGTGCCAGCAATGGCATCCTTAACTATGGCTACACCTTC
v_call: TRBV6-6; j_call: TRBJ2-1; cdr3_length: 15; clone_size: NA; d_call: TRBD2; cdr3_aa: CASRGGGASYNEQFF; cdr3_nt: TGTGCCAGCAGGGGCGGGGGGGCCTCCTACAATGAGCAGTTCTTC
v_call: TRBV9; j_call: TRBJ2-3; cdr3_length: 15; clone_size: NA; d_call: TRBD2; cdr3_aa: CASSPRGGNSDTQYF; cdr3_nt: TGTGCCAGCAGCCCCCGGGGGGGGAATTCAGATACGCAGTATTTT
v_call: TRBV29-1; j_call: TRBJ1-1; cdr3_length: 12; clone_size: few; d_call: NA; cdr3_aa: CSVEAGNTEAFF; cdr3_nt: TGCAGCGTTGAGGCAGGGAACACTGAAGCTTTCTTT
v_call: TRBV19; j_call: TRBJ2-7; cdr3_length: 15; clone_size: NA; d_call: TRBD1; cdr3_aa: CASSIGTGDPYEQYF; cdr3_nt: TGTGCCAGTAGTATCGGGACAGGGGATCCCTACGAGCAGTACTTC
v_call: TRBV7-9; j_call: TRBJ1-2; cdr3_length: 13; clone_size: NA; d_call: NA; cdr3_aa: CASSLGQGMGYTF; cdr3_nt: TGTGCCAGCAGCTTAGGCCAGGGGATGGGCTACACCTTC
v_call: TRBV7-8; j_call: TRBJ2-7; cdr3_length: 15; clone_size: NA; d_call: TRBD2; cdr3_aa: CASSVIPGLGEEQYF; cdr3_nt: TGTGCCAGCAGCGTAATACCGGGACTAGGGGAGGAGCAGTACTTC
v_call: TRBV4-3; j_call: TRBJ2-1; cdr3_length: 17; clone_size: NA; d_call: TRBD2; cdr3_aa: CASSQGTSGGAMNEQFF; cdr3_nt: TGCGCCAGCAGCCAAGGGACTAGCGGGGGGGCTATGAATGAGCAGTTCTTC
v_call: TRBV28; j_call: TRBJ1-1; cdr3_length: 14; clone_size: NA; d_call: TRBD1; cdr3_aa: CASSNPGQGYEAFF; cdr3_nt: TGTGCCAGCAGTAATCCGGGACAGGGTTACGAAGCTTTCTTT
v_call: TRBV13; j_call: TRBJ2-2; cdr3_length: 17; clone_size: NA; d_call: TRBD2; cdr3_aa: CASSLAMAGEITGELFF; cdr3_nt: TGTGCCAGCAGCTTAGCGATGGCGGGGGAGATCACCGGGGAGCTGTTTTTT
v_call: TRBV27; j_call: TRBJ2-7; cdr3_length: 14; clone_size: NA; d_call: TRBD2; cdr3_aa: CASSLLGGMDEQYF; cdr3_nt: TGTGCCAGCAGTTTATTGGGGGGGATGGACGAGCAGTACTTC
v_call: TRBV4-3; j_call: TRBJ2-5; cdr3_length: 19; clone_size: NA; d_call: TRBD2; cdr3_aa: CASSQESGLAGGGQETQYF; cdr3_nt: TGCGCCAGCAGCCAAGAGTCGGGACTAGCGGGGGGGGGCCAAGAGACCCAGTACTTC
v_call: TRBV30; j_call: TRBJ2-5; cdr3_length: 13; clone_size: once; d_call: TRBD1; cdr3_aa: CAWSRDSQETQYF; cdr3_nt: TGTGCCTGGAGTCGGGACAGCCAAGAGACCCAGTACTTC
v_call: TRBV28; j_call: TRBJ2-7; cdr3_length: 11; clone_size: NA; d_call: NA; cdr3_aa: CASSPGYEQYF; cdr3_nt: TGTGCCAGCAGCCCAGGCTACGAGCAGTACTTC